The 4 T cell receptor beta chains reported below all come from one sample, sequenced in a study of blood T cell repertoires in COVID-19. The data were produced by immunoSEQ multiplex PCR, yet TCRdb's version contains in-frame clones alone and is incomplete. The sample consists of some 170,000 clones, 65% to 90% of them appearing once. Sequencing used PBMCs or T cells enriched from blood (not recorded which). Receptors were obtained from a man aged 50 to 59 who had recovered from COVID-19.

As DNA, the CDR3 is TGTGCCAGCAGCCAGGGGAGCACTGAAGCTTTCTTT. Protein: CASSQGSTEAFF. V and J are TRBV3-1 (or the pseudogene TRBV3-2) and TRBJ1-1, with unresolved D. The germline gives CDR1 LGHDT, CDR2 YNNKEL (reference sequence). V was shortened by 3 bases and J by 4 bases, with 6 bases between the two germline ends. The CDR3 runs 12 residues.

V gene TRBV6-5 combines with J gene TRBJ1-4; TRBD1 matches 10 bases. V shed 0 bases, J shed 10 bases, and the junction held 8 bases outside the gene matches. Germline V gene sequence: CDR1 MNHEY, CDR2 SVGAGI. This CDR3 has 16 residues. The CDR3 reads CASSYSDGTGDRKLFF. CDR3 in DNA: TGTGCCAGCAGTTACTCCGATGGGACAGGGGATAGAAAACTGTTTTTT.

The chain uses TRBV15 and TRBJ2-5; no definite D call. V was pared by 3 bases and J by 5 bases, with 22 bases between. From germline, CDR1 is LNHNV and CDR2 YYDKDF (reference sequence). The CDR3 length is 17 residues. CDR3 amino acids: CATSSGSESDGFETQYF. CDR3 nucleotide sequence: TGTGCCACCAGCAGCGGTTCCGAATCCGACGGGTTCGAGACCCAGTACTTC. Variable domain in full (rest from reference TRBV15 and TRBJ2-5): DAMVIQNPRYQVTQFGKPVTLSCSQTLNHNVMYWYQQKSSQAPKLLFHYYDKDFNNEADTPDNFQSRRPNTSFCFLDIRSPGLGDTAMYLCATSSGSESDGFETQYFGPGTRLLVL.

V is TRBV6-6 and J is TRBJ2-7; 9 bases agree with TRBD1. This CDR3 contains 15 residues. Unmatched junction bases numbered 4, after V lost 3 bases and J lost 1 base. Germline assignment: CDR1 MNHNY and CDR2 SVGAGI (reference sequence). CDR3 bases: TGTGCCAGCAGTTATACGGGACAGGGATCCTACGAGCAGTACTTC. It is translated as CASSYTGQGSYEQYF.